This T cell receptor beta chain is from a study of cytomegalovirus exposure and HLA in healthy donors. In the study overall: Findings of an earlier analysis included 90 million to 120 million unique TCR beta sequences from 190 million or so T cells. Whole-study results and caveats: Presence/absence analyses rested on an assumption that sequencing depth was roughly uniform across donors. Reported results showed that the classifier diagnosed cytomegalovirus status with high specificity and sensitivity. Cytomegalovirus-associated status was assigned to more than 150 TCR beta chains.

Comment on this clone: Antigen: not known.

Primers: 60 Vbeta forward and 13 Jbeta reverse. The protocol was immunoSEQ multiplex PCR, while the TCRdb copy is restricted to in-frame clones and leaves out a portion. The table has 100,000 to 120,000 clones, over 75% seen once. This receptor was identified in a woman aged 18 to 35 in good health and CMV-seronegative. Sample: PBMCs.

CDR3 sequence reads: CASSEVVGSYGYTF. The CDR3 region has the DNA TGCGCCAGCAGCGAGGTTGTGGGGAGCTATGGCTACACCTTC. V gene TRBV10-2 combines with J gene TRBJ1-2; no definite D call. The CDR3 extends over 14 amino acids. V was clipped by 6 bases and J by 4 bases, with 15 bases between them. Looked up from germline, CDR1 is WSHSY and CDR2 is SAAADI.